Following are 9 T cell receptor beta chains from one sample sequenced in a study of T cells after yellow fever vaccination. MiXCR was run by TCRdb on the 5' RACE reads, yielding one entry per CDR3 protein. The sample includes a few hundred thousand distinct CDR3 sequences, around 16% of them seen just once. Sequenced material: PBMCs, taken 5 days after the first yellow fever vaccination. The receptor source for this set is a man aged 18 to 30 who received the YFV17D yellow fever vaccine.

In this sample, this clonotype turned up many times. This chain links TRBV9 with TRBJ1-6; D not certain. Per germline, CDR1 SGDLS and CDR2 YYNGEE. Trimming cost V 0 bases and J 7 bases, with 8 bases left between them. This CDR3 is 14 amino acids long. CDR3 DNA sequence: TGTGCCAGCAGCGTAGCAGATATCAATTCACCCCTCCACTTT. This codes for CASSVADINSPLHF. Using reference TRBV9 and TRBJ1-6 for the parts outside the CDR3, the full variable domain is DSGVTQTPKHLITATGQRVTLRCSPRSGDLSVYWYQQSLDQGLQFLIQYYNGEERAKGNILERFSAQQFPDLHSELNLSSLELGDSALYFCASSVADINSPLHFGNGTRLTVT.

This clonotype was counted only a few times. V is TRBV7-7 and J is TRBJ2-1, with a possible D match to TRBD2 (5 bases). Germline V gene lookup returns CDR1 SSHAT and CDR2 FNYEAQ (reference sequence). The CDR3 has 13 amino acids. The CDR3 sequence: CASARSASNEQFF. The CDR3 DNA reads as TGTGCTAGCGCCCGCTCTGCGTCGAATGAGCAGTTCTTC.

The rearrangement joins TRBV6-1 to TRBJ1-2, with 11 bases that match TRBD1. CDR1 MNHNS and CDR2 SASEGT come from the germline V gene. The junction had 13 bases not matched to a gene; V was cut back by 4 bases and J by 3 bases. The length of the CDR3 is 18 residues. Written as DNA, the CDR3 is TGTGCCAGCAGTGGCATACGCGGACAGGGGGCATATTACTATGGCTACACCTTC. This translates into CASSGIRGQGAYYYGYTF.

This clonotype came up a few times. The chain recombines TRBV12-3 or TRBV12-4 with TRBJ2-5; D is perhaps TRBD1 or TRBD2 (5 bases each). V gave up 6 bases and J gave up 4 bases, with 18 bases separating them. The CDR3 contains 15 residues. This CDR3 is CASSRVGVGPETQYF. CDR3 bases: TGTGCCAGCAGCCGAGTGGGGGTGGGGCCAGAGACCCAGTACTTC.

This clonotype was picked up a small number of times. This sequence joins TRBV9 and TRBJ1-1; D is perhaps TRBD1 (5 bases). Germline V lookup: CDR1 SGDLS, CDR2 YYNGEE. The length of the CDR3 is 14 residues. V was pared by 0 bases and J by 4 bases, with 10 bases between. CDR3 in amino acids: CASSVVQGGTEAFF. For the CDR3, the DNA is TGTGCCAGCAGCGTAGTCCAGGGAGGCACTGAAGCTTTCTTT.

The genes are TRBV4-2 and TRBJ1-5, with no clear D. Germline V CDR1 and CDR2: LGHNA, YNFKEQ. The V and J ends lost 0 bases and 3 bases respectively, with 12 bases between them. This CDR3 has 16 residues. The CDR3 bases are TGTGCCAGCAGCCAAGAAGACCCGGGCGTCAATCAGCCCCAGCATTTT. Its protein product is CASSQEDPGVNQPQHF.

This clonotype was counted a few times. The chain employs TRBV4-2 and TRBJ1-4; D may be TRBD1 (6 bases). CDR1 is LGHNA and CDR2 is YNFKEQ in the germline V gene. The V gene lost 0 bases and the J gene lost 8 bases, with 10 bases spanning the gap. This CDR3 is 14 amino acids long. In DNA form, the CDR3 reads TGTGCCAGCAGCCAAGATGGAGGGGGAGAAAAACTGTTTTTT. It translates to CASSQDGGGEKLFF.

The V call is TRBV5-6, the J call TRBJ2-3, with 10 bases lining up with TRBD1. There are 15 residues in the CDR3. After removal of 3 bases from V and 9 bases from J, the junction contained 10 bases not matched to a gene. Germline V gives CDR1 SGHDT, CDR2 YYEEEE. CDR3 DNA sequence: TGTGCCAGCAGCTCACCGGGACAGGGGATGGAAACGCAGTATTTT. Its protein product is CASSSPGQGMETQYF.

This clonotype turned up a few times. The chain is built from TRBV4-2 and TRBJ2-7, with D perhaps TRBD1 or TRBD2 (5 bases each). Germline V gives CDR1 LGHNA, CDR2 YNFKEQ. Deletions cut 4 bases from V and 3 bases from J, with 16 bases between. The CDR3 is 15 residues long. Here the CDR3 reads CASSPGTVGDYEQYF. CDR3 in DNA: TGTGCCAGCAGCCCGGGGACCGTCGGGGACTACGAGCAGTACTTC.